These T cell receptor beta chains were read from a single sample in a study of T cells in Graves' hyperthyroidism and ophthalmopathy. TCRdb re-called the multiplex PCR reads with MiXCR, one entry per CDR3 protein. The sample lists about 96,000 distinct CDR3 sequences; over 50% were seen once. The specimen sequenced was blood. The receptors were gathered from a woman aged 40-49 years with Graves' hyperthyroidism. Both conserved end residues are part of each CDR3. A D gene is named only where the DNA matches it firmly. Size is omitted from some rows. Given values are once, few, many or a class for expanded clones.

clone size: many
V gene: TRBV20-1
J gene: TRBJ1-5
D gene: -
CDR3 DNA: TGCAGTGCTAGGTACGAGGGGAGGGGGAATCAGCCCCAGCATTTT
CDR3 protein: CSARYEGRGNQPQHF

clone size: -
V gene: TRBV7-2
J gene: TRBJ1-5
D gene: -
CDR3 DNA: TGCGCCAGCAGCTTAGTAGGGGCAGGGCGGCAGGGTCAGCCCCAGCATTTT
CDR3 protein: CASSLVGAGRQGQPQHF

clone size: few
V gene: TRBV6-5
J gene: TRBJ2-2
D gene: TRBD2
CDR3 DNA: TGTGCCAGCTTTAGCGGGAGGGCCGACACCGGGGAGCTGTTTTTT
CDR3 protein: CASFSGRADTGELFF

clone size: medium-sized
V gene: TRBV6-5
J gene: TRBJ1-2
D gene: -
CDR3 DNA: TGTGCCAGTCGGACAGTCTATGGCTACACCTTC
CDR3 protein: CASRTVYGYTF

clone size: few
V gene: TRBV7-2
J gene: TRBJ1-5
D gene: -
CDR3 DNA: TGTGCCAGCAGCCGGGCGGGGACGGGGGCCCAGCATTTT
CDR3 protein: CASSRAGTGAQHF

clone size: -
V gene: TRBV6-5
J gene: TRBJ2-3
D gene: TRBD1
CDR3 DNA: TGTGCCAGCAGTGAAGCGGGACAGGGGGCTTATACGCAGTATTTT
CDR3 protein: CASSEAGQGAYTQYF

clone size: many
V gene: TRBV5-1
J gene: TRBJ1-6
D gene: -
CDR3 DNA: TGCGCCAGCCGAATGGCACCCCTCCACTTT
CDR3 protein: CASRMAPLHF

clone size: many
V gene: TRBV29-1
J gene: TRBJ1-1
D gene: -
CDR3 DNA: TGCAGCGTTGGGTCGGGGCAGTTGAACACTGAAGCTTTCTTT
CDR3 protein: CSVGSGQLNTEAFF

clone size: -
V gene: TRBV24-1
J gene: TRBJ2-7
D gene: TRBD1
CDR3 DNA: TGTGCCACGCGAAACGCGAGGACAGGGTCCTACGAGCAGTACTTC
CDR3 protein: CATRNARTGSYEQYF

clone size: -
V gene: TRBV20-1
J gene: TRBJ2-7
D gene: -
CDR3 DNA: TGCAGAGTCCAGGGCACCTACGAGCAGTACTTC
CDR3 protein: CRVQGTYEQYF

clone size: -
V gene: TRBV7-2
J gene: TRBJ1-2
D gene: TRBD1
CDR3 DNA: TGTGCCAGCAGCTTAACCGGGACAGAGAGCTACACCTTC
CDR3 protein: CASSLTGTESYTF

clone size: once
V gene: TRBV7-8
J gene: TRBJ2-6
D gene: -
CDR3 DNA: TGTGCCAGCAGTCTACAGGCAGCTGGGGCCAACGTCCTGACTTTC
CDR3 protein: CASSLQAAGANVLTF